This T cell receptor beta chain was sequenced during a study of regulatory T cells in long-lasting Graves disease. Study findings and constraints: Persistent disease favored TRBV28, TRBJ1-2 and TRBJ2-5. Lower TCR diversity was seen in persistent Graves' patients than in newly diagnosed ones. A greater number of public clonotypes (around 2,700) was shared by persistent patients than by new patients (just over 950). Only a small sample size was used, which may have cut accuracy.

This clonotype has at least ten counts. Its antigen is undetermined. Relying on iRepertoire HTBI primers and Arm-PCR of CDR3 regions, the team built TCR beta libraries. One entry per CDR3 protein, called by TCRdb with MiXCR from the multiplex PCR reads. The sample has more than 300,000 distinct CDR3 sequences; roughly a sixth are singletons. Time point reported: newly diagnosed GD, antithyroid drugs for less than 3 months. Isolated PBMC RNA provided the starting material for the TCR library. The ends were cut back, 6 bases at V and 1 base at J, with 9 bases in the middle. This CDR3 region has 13 residues. The germline CDR1 and CDR2 sequences are MNHNS and SASEGT.

Sequenced here: peripheral blood mononuclear cells (PBMCs), sampled at new diagnosis, from a patient treated with antithyroid drugs. The chain is built from TRBV6-1 and TRBJ1-1, with D possibly being TRBD1 (6 bases). The clonotype comes from a female donor with Graves disease. As DNA, the CDR3 is TGTGCCAGCAGATGGACAGAGAACACTGAAGCTTTCTTT. Translated: CASRWTENTEAFF.